A single T cell receptor (beta chain) is shown here with its context. This specimen comes from a study of blood T cell repertoires in COVID-19. Turning to the study itself: Collection of acute and convalescent COVID-19 samples took place in the United States, Italy and Spain.

Data came from immunoSEQ multiplex PCR; TCRdb stores just in-frame clones and leaves some out. The table records some 250,000 clones, more than 70% of them present only once. This CDR3 spans 15 amino acids. Germline CDR1 is SGHTA and CDR2 is FQGNSA. Trimming cost V 0 bases and J 2 bases, with 9 bases left between them. The chain recombines TRBV7-2 with TRBJ2-3; no clear D gene. This receptor was obtained from a woman under 30 with acute or convalescent COVID-19. Sequenced input: peripheral blood. The CDR3 bases are TGTGCCAGCAGCTTAGCCCTTCCTTACACAGATACGCAGTATTTT. Translation: CASSLALPYTDTQYF.